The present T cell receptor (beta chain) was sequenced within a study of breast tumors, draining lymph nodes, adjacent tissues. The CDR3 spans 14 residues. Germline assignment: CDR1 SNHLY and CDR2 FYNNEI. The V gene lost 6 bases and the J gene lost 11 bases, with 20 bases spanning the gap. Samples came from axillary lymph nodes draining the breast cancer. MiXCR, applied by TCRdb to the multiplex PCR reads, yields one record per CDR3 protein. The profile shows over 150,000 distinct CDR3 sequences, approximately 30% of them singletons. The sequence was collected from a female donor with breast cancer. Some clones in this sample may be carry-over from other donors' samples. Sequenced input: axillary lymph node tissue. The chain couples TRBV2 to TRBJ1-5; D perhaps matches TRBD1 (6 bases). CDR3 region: CASRGGFAAETQHF. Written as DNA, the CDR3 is TGTGCCAGCAGAGGGGGTTTTGCGGCAGAGACCCAGCATTTT.